Listed below are T cell receptor beta chains from one sample, sequenced in a study of control samples from healthy donors and cancer patients. Profiled with immunoSEQ multiplex PCR; TCRdb holds only in-frame clones, not every one. Found here are around 70,000 clones, over 90% of them singletons; the top ten hold around 2.8%. Sequencing was performed on blood. The origin of the receptors is a woman aged 25-40 years in good health. Each CDR3 is given with its conserved first and last residue. Fields, in order: J gene, V gene, CDR3 protein.

TRBJ1-1,TRBV2,CASKTAEAFF
TRBJ2-4,TRBV6-1,CASSEAILRDVKRTKNIQYF
TRBJ1-2,TRBV3-1/TRBV3-2,CASSQMGLKRGYTF
TRBJ1-1,TRBV5-1,CASSFGTVTEAFF
TRBJ1-4,TRBV6-5,CASRQGATNEKLFF
TRBJ2-5,TRBV11-1,CASSSRHGRTQYF
TRBJ1-1,TRBV28,CASSLYGGGTEAFF
TRBJ1-1,TRBV10-2,CASSQPGTSAFF
TRBJ1-3,TRBV5-8,CASSLEGRGNTIYF
TRBJ1-5,TRBV5-1,CASSPEFGEGQPQHF
TRBJ1-6,TRBV5-6,CASSQRQGYNSPLHF
TRBJ2-3,TRBV5-4,CASSKVAGGLDTQYF
TRBJ1-2,TRBV2,CASSERGGGGYTF
TRBJ1-5,TRBV3-1/TRBV3-2,CASSQAPDQPQHF
TRBJ1-1,TRBV6-2/TRBV6-3,CASSNSGPLSEAFF
TRBJ2-1,TRBV30,CAWSTARGYNEQFF
TRBJ1-3,TRBV11-2,CASSLGWTGGASGNTIYF
TRBJ1-6,TRBV7-2,CASSVGQGAGSLHF
TRBJ1-1,TRBV25-1,CASSLNRGQSTEAFF
TRBJ1-6,TRBV18,CASSPASISNSPLHF
TRBJ2-1,TRBV3-1/TRBV3-2,CASSQDKPRGYGEQFF
TRBJ1-5,TRBV6-5,CASRDYTGSQPQHF
TRBJ1-6,TRBV28,CASSLRNSPLHF
TRBJ2-5,TRBV4-1,CASSQTVGGGPWETQYF
TRBJ2-1,TRBV7-6,CASSLGRYNEQFF
TRBJ2-1,TRBV6-5,CASSKPGTPNEQFF
TRBJ1-2,TRBV6-5,CASSYQGFSGYTF
TRBJ2-4,TRBV5-4,CASRSGRGMSDIQYF